The 18 T cell receptor beta chains below come from one sample, sequenced in a study of T cells in localized non-small cell lung cancer. Here immunoSEQ multiplex PCR was the method, and the copy in TCRdb shows in-frame clones only, minus some. The profile shows more than 70,000 clones, approximately 84% of them singletons. This material consisted of peripheral blood, taken before any cancer treatment. These receptor sequences come from a man between 40 and 75 years old with stage I lung adenocarcinoma.

The V and J genes are TRBV30 and TRBJ1-2; 7 bases are a match to TRBD1. V shed 4 bases, J shed 4 bases, and the junction held 0 bases outside the gene matches. Per germline, CDR1 GTSNPN and CDR2 SVGIG (reference sequence). CDR3 size: 11 residues. DNA of the CDR3: TGTGCCTGGACAGGGGGCTATGGCTACACCTTC. Residues: CAWTGGYGYTF.

The chain joins TRBV18 to TRBJ2-7, with D possibly being TRBD1 (5 bases). Per the germline V gene, CDR1 is KGHSH and CDR2 is LQKENI. V gave up 3 bases and J gave up 0 bases, with 12 bases separating them. The CDR3 has 15 amino acids. Here the CDR3 DNA reads TGTGCCAGCTCACCGACATTGGACATCTCCTACGAGCAGTACTTC. It translates to CASSPTLDISYEQYF.

The chain uses TRBV7-6 and TRBJ2-2, with TRBD1 matching 7 bases. Trimming removed 0 bases from V and 5 bases from J; junction bases left unmatched: 9. Germline V gene data show CDR1 as SGHVS and CDR2 as FNYEAQ. The CDR3 extends over 17 amino acids. CDR3 sequence reads: CASSLAPNRGGTGELFF. For the CDR3, the DNA is TGTGCCAGCAGCTTAGCCCCTAACAGGGGTGGGACCGGGGAGCTGTTTTTT.

CDR3 in amino acids: CASSLGSLAYEQYF. The CDR3 DNA is TGTGCCAGCAGCTTGGGGTCTCTAGCCTACGAGCAGTACTTC. This sequence joins TRBV7-2 and TRBJ2-7; D ambiguous. Per the germline V gene, CDR1 is SGHTA and CDR2 is FQGNSA. The CDR3 contains 14 residues. V was trimmed by 3 bases and J by 2 bases, leaving 11 bases between them.

The chain employs TRBV19 and TRBJ1-1; tentative D call: TRBD1 (5 bases). Germline V gene data show CDR1 as LNHDA and CDR2 as SQIVND (reference sequence). Trimming left V 3 bases short and J 0 bases short, with 17 bases between. The CDR3 has 17 amino acids. The CDR3 sequence is CASSMGTSSYMNTEAFF. CDR3 coding DNA: TGTGCCAGTAGTATGGGGACTTCCTCTTACATGAACACTGAAGCTTTCTTT.

The V call is TRBV7-2, the J call TRBJ2-7; 8 bases agree with TRBD1. The CDR3 spans 15 residues. Germline values: CDR1 SGHTA, CDR2 FQGNSA. V trimming: 4 bases; J trimming: 6 bases; junction bases outside the gene matches: 11. The CDR3, as DNA: TGTGCCAGCAGCTCGACACTTGGGACAGGCGGCGAGCAGTACTTC. Amino acid sequence: CASSSTLGTGGEQYF.

The chain has TRBV29-1 and TRBJ2-7; 7 bases are a match to TRBD1. The CDR3 spans 12 residues. V lost 6 bases to trimming and J lost 3 bases; unmatched junction nucleotides: 5. Looked up from germline, CDR1 is SQVTM and CDR2 is ANQGSEA. The CDR3 loop reads CSVTGVYYEQYF. The CDR3 DNA reads as TGCAGCGTAACAGGGGTCTACTACGAGCAGTACTTC.

The J gene is TRBJ2-7, the V gene TRBV7-9; D may be TRBD2 (5 bases). This CDR3 is 16 amino acids long. V was trimmed by 1 base and J by 1 base, leaving 14 bases between them. CDR1 and CDR2 from the germline V gene are SEHNR and FQNEAQ (reference sequence). The CDR3 spells CASSLVFPGRSYEQYF. For the CDR3, the DNA is TGTGCCAGCAGCTTAGTTTTCCCGGGAAGGTCCTACGAGCAGTACTTC.

With respect to this clone: At one end, the junction sequence differs from germline, possibly due to a read error. The chain couples TRBV6-6 to TRBJ2-7; 7 bases match TRBD1. The germline V gene encodes CDR1 MNHNY and CDR2 SVGAGI (reference sequence). The CDR3 sequence is 13 residues long. The DNA of the CDR3 is TGTGCCAGCAGTTACTCGATGACAGGGACCCCGGACTTC. Protein sequence: CASSYSMTGTPDF.

V and J are TRBV28 and TRBJ1-1; D is unresolved. Germline V gene lookup returns CDR1 MDHEN and CDR2 SYDVKM. This CDR3 region has 11 residues. Trimming left V 2 bases short and J 10 bases short, with 8 bases between. The CDR3: CASSLGRRAFF. As DNA, the CDR3 is TGTGCCAGCAGTTTAGGACGCCGAGCTTTCTTT.

The chain has TRBV5-4 and TRBJ2-1; 15 bases are shared with TRBD2. CDR1 and CDR2 (germline): SGHNT, YYREEE (reference sequence). The CDR3 covers 17 residues. V trimming: 3 bases; J trimming: 10 bases; junction bases outside the gene matches: 11. The CDR3 loop reads CASSSGTSGRRKGEQFF. DNA for the CDR3: TGTGCCAGCAGCTCTGGGACTAGCGGGAGGCGAAAGGGCGAGCAGTTCTTC.

The genes are TRBV2 and TRBJ2-5; the match to TRBD2 covers 12 bases. The CDR3 covers 15 residues. V was clipped by 6 bases and J by 3 bases; unmatched bases: 5. CDR1 SNHLY and CDR2 FYNNEI come from the germline V gene. This CDR3 reads CASRRWTSGEETQYF. CDR3 in DNA: TGTGCCAGCAGGAGGTGGACTAGCGGGGAAGAGACCCAGTACTTC.

The chain couples TRBV7-3 to TRBJ2-5, with 8 bases that match TRBD2. The CDR3 has 15 amino acids. With 1 base clipped from V and 2 bases from J, the junction kept 3 bases outside the gene matches. CDR1 is SGHTA and CDR2 is FQGTGA in the germline V gene. In nucleotides, the CDR3 is TGTGCCAGCAGCTTAATGAGCGGGGGACAAGAGACCCAGTACTTC. Protein product: CASSLMSGGQETQYF.

This chain links TRBV28 with TRBJ1-5; a weak D match, TRBD1 (5 bases). CDR1 is MDHEN and CDR2 is SYDVKM in the germline V gene. The V and J ends lost 8 bases and 6 bases respectively, with 23 bases between them. This CDR3 has 16 residues. The CDR3: CASVRARVDVGQPQHF. DNA of the CDR3: TGTGCCAGCGTGAGGGCCAGGGTGGATGTGGGTCAGCCCCAGCATTTT.

The V and J genes are TRBV19 and TRBJ2-7; 8 nucleotides align to TRBD1. V gave up 5 bases and J gave up 6 bases; unmatched junction bases: 12. Germline CDR1 LNHDA, CDR2 SQIVND (reference sequence). This CDR3 comprises 15 residues. CDR3: CASSAQGAWSVEQYF. CDR3 bases: TGTGCCAGTAGTGCCCAGGGGGCGTGGAGTGTCGAGCAGTACTTC.

A few counts support this clone. The chain couples TRBV6-6 to TRBJ2-1; 11 bases are shared with TRBD2. Losses at the gene ends were 7 bases for V and 7 bases for J; bases not matched to a gene: 3. The CDR3 consists of 13 residues. CDR1 is MNHNY, CDR2 SVGAGI, per germline (reference sequence). The CDR3 is CASIAGGTNEQFF. The CDR3 coding sequence is TGTGCCAGCATAGCGGGAGGGACTAATGAGCAGTTCTTC.

This chain connects TRBV4-3 to TRBJ1-6; 7 positions agree with TRBD1. CDR3 length equals 16 residues. Germline V gives CDR1 LGHNA, CDR2 YSLEER. V shed 0 bases, J shed 9 bases, and the junction held 8 bases outside the gene matches. CDR3 coding DNA: TGCGCCAGCAGCCAAGACCCGACAGGGTCGACTTCACCCCTCCACTTT. Translation: CASSQDPTGSTSPLHF.

The CDR3 DNA follows: TGTGCCAGCGGGAGTTCCCCCTACGAGCAGTACTTC. Its protein is CASGSSPYEQYF. The chain employs TRBV27 and TRBJ2-7; D is perhaps TRBD2 (5 bases). The V end lost 8 bases, the J end lost 2 bases, and 10 bases lay between the germline ends. The germline CDR1 and CDR2 sequences are MNHEY and SMNVEV (reference sequence). The CDR3 spans 12 residues.